What follows is one T cell receptor beta chain and its context. This sample was included in a study of shared T cell receptors in the human thymus. Data came from immunoSEQ multiplex PCR; TCRdb stores just in-frame clones and leaves some out. Of 600,000 to 900,000 clones listed, roughly 85% are singletons. V lost 5 bases, J lost 6 bases, and 16 bases lay in between. The CDR3 is 14 amino acids. From germline, CDR1 is SGHAT and CDR2 FQNNGV. These same records also appear under a second study, on human thymus T cells. Per that paper: Corrective surgery for congenital heart defects was being performed on the healthy Finnish infants who were the donors. Corrective heart surgery yielded resections, and these provided the thymus tissue.

The specimen sequenced was thymocytes. The origin of this receptor is a girl less than two years old with a congenital heart defect. The chain has TRBV11-2 and TRBJ1-2, with D uncertain. The CDR3, as DNA: TGTGCCAGCAGCATCTCCGGCGTGGGAGATGGCTACACCTTC. This codes for CASSISGVGDGYTF.